This T cell receptor beta chain came from a study of T cell changes during pregnancy in multiple sclerosis. Clones were sequenced by immunoSEQ multiplex PCR, and TCRdb holds only the in-frame ones, with some missing. Of about 32,000 clones listed, roughly 87% were seen once; the top ten hold 11%. The clonotype originates from a female donor with multiple sclerosis, enrolled in a pregnancy study. The source was CD8+ T cells from peripheral blood mononuclear cells, collected in the third trimester of pregnancy.

The CDR3 DNA reads TGCGCCAGCAGCCCCTTAGAGTTGGGGGCCTCCTACGAGCAGTACTTC. Residues: CASSPLELGASYEQYF. The chain links TRBV5-1 to TRBJ2-7, with a possible D match to TRBD1 (6 bases). The CDR3 loop spans 16 amino acids. CDR1 and CDR2 from the germline V gene are SGHRS and YFSETQ. V was clipped by 4 bases and J by 0 bases, with 17 bases between them.